The 15 T cell receptor beta chains below come from one sample, sequenced in a study of T cells in Graves' hyperthyroidism and ophthalmopathy. RNA transcripts served as the template for amplifying TCR beta CDR3 regions. The study used the HTBI primer set for a first-round RT-PCR of the TCR CDR3. TCRdb fed the multiplex PCR reads into MiXCR, producing one record per CDR3 protein. Counted here are 400,000 or so distinct CDR3 sequences, approximately 16% occurring once; the ten biggest clones make up roughly a fifth. The sequencing input was blood. All receptors come from a woman aged 55-69 years with Graves' ophthalmopathy.

This clonotype came up a few times. The chain is built from TRBV5-1 and TRBJ2-5, with 12 bases fitting TRBD2. The germline V gene has CDR1 SGHRS and CDR2 YFSETQ. Trimming removed 1 base from V and 5 bases from J; junction bases left unmatched: 9. The CDR3 loop spans 17 amino acids. This chain's CDR3 is CASSLISRTSGIETQYF. CDR3 in DNA: TGCGCCAGCAGCTTGATTTCCCGGACTAGCGGGATCGAGACCCAGTACTTC.

This clonotype was observed a handful of times. The chain combines TRBV7-6 with TRBJ1-3; no firm D call. The germline V gene has CDR1 SGHVS and CDR2 FNYEAQ. V lost 5 bases to trimming and J lost 0 bases, with 11 bases between them. The length of the CDR3 is 15 residues. CDR3 protein: CASSPARSSGNTIYF. The CDR3 DNA reads as TGTGCCAGCAGCCCAGCGCGGAGCTCTGGAAACACCATATATTTT.

This rearrangement joins TRBV5-1 to TRBJ2-1, with D possibly matching TRBD2 (5 bases). The V gene's germline CDR1 is SGHRS and CDR2 YFSETQ. The CDR3 extends over 13 amino acids. V gave up 3 bases and J gave up 4 bases, with 8 bases separating them. CDR3 DNA sequence: TGCGCCAGCAGCTCTGCGGGTTACAATGAGCAGTTCTTC. It codes for CASSSAGYNEQFF. Complete variable domain (other parts from reference TRBV5-1 and TRBJ2-1): KAGVTQTPRYLIKTRGQQVTLSCSPISGHRSVSWYQQTPGQGLQFLFEYFSETQRNKGNFPGRFSGRQFSNSRSEMNVSTLELGDSALYLCASSSAGYNEQFFGPGTRLTVL.

This clonotype has a count of ten or more. The chain joins TRBV7-3 to TRBJ1-1, with D maybe TRBD1 (5 bases). CDR3 size: 15 residues. The V end lost 1 base, the J end lost 1 base, and 10 bases lay between the germline ends. Germline assignment: CDR1 SGHTA and CDR2 FQGTGA. The CDR3 reads CASSLIRAENTEAFF. As DNA, the CDR3 is TGTGCCAGCAGCTTAATCAGGGCGGAGAACACTGAAGCTTTCTTT.

This chain joins TRBV3-1 and TRBJ2-5; 9 bases agree with TRBD2. The ends lost 4 bases at V and 2 bases at J; junction bases unmatched: 8. The CDR3 runs to 16 residues. CDR1 LGHDT and CDR2 YNNKEL come from the germline V gene (reference sequence). CDR3 amino acids: CASSLGGTSIQETQYF. As DNA, the CDR3 is TGTGCCAGCAGCCTAGGAGGGACTAGCATTCAAGAGACCCAGTACTTC.

J is TRBJ2-5 and V is TRBV19; possibly TRBD2 for D (6 bases). The V gene lost 1 base and the J gene lost 5 bases, with 17 bases spanning the gap. There are 16 residues in the CDR3. Germline V gives CDR1 LNHDA, CDR2 SQIVND (reference sequence). CDR3 loop: CASSIGGTGRKETQYF. The DNA of the CDR3 is TGTGCCAGTAGTATAGGGGGGACGGGGAGGAAGGAGACCCAGTACTTC.

This clonotype was counted at least ten times. DNA of the CDR3: TGTGCCAGCAGCATGAGGTCTGGGGGGGTTCAGCCCCAGCATTTT. This codes for CASSMRSGGVQPQHF. The chain carries TRBV12-3 or TRBV12-4 and TRBJ1-5, with D possibly TRBD1 on 5 matching bases. V was shortened by 6 bases and J by 6 bases, with 18 bases between the two germline ends. There are 15 residues in the CDR3.

In its sample, this clonotype was seen a few times. The rearrangement joins TRBV19 to TRBJ2-2; D may be TRBD1 or TRBD2 (6 bases each). This CDR3 region has 15 residues. In germline, CDR1 is LNHDA, CDR2 SQIVND (reference sequence). The ends were cut back, 5 bases at V and 1 base at J, with 11 bases in the middle. The DNA of the CDR3 is TGTGCCAGTAGTTCCCGGGGGCAGAACACCGGGGAGCTGTTTTTT. Translation gives CASSSRGQNTGELFF.

This clonotype was counted many times. The chain joins TRBV3-1 to TRBJ2-1; TRBD2 agrees at 8 bases. V shed 3 bases and J 6 bases; nucleotides not matched to a gene: 7. The CDR3 totals 15 residues. The V gene's germline CDR1 is LGHDT and CDR2 YNNKEL (reference sequence). CDR3 amino acids: CASSQTGTSSNEQFF. The CDR3, as DNA: TGTGCCAGCAGCCAGACCGGGACTAGTAGCAATGAGCAGTTCTTC.

This clonotype appeared many times. The rearrangement uses TRBV7-2 and TRBJ2-7; 8 nucleotides line up with TRBD2. The CDR3 totals 14 residues. Germline V CDR1 and CDR2: SGHTA, FQGNSA. Germline trimming cut 1 base from V and 3 bases from J; bases unmatched to any gene: 2. DNA for the CDR3: TGTGCCAGCAGCTTAGAGCGGGAGTACTACGAGCAGTACTTC. Amino acids: CASSLEREYYEQYF.

This clonotype was recorded at least ten times. This chain joins TRBV30 and TRBJ1-5; D is uncertain. The CDR3 loop spans 14 amino acids. V was trimmed by 5 bases and J by 9 bases, leaving 20 bases between them. CDR1 is GTSNPN and CDR2 is SVGIG in the germline V gene (reference sequence). The CDR3: CAWGSRAQSGPQHF. CDR3 sequence (DNA): TGTGCCTGGGGGTCAAGGGCTCAATCAGGGCCCCAGCATTTT.

CDR3 nucleotides: TGTGCCCGGACTACAGGGGGCGGGTTGACTGAAGCTTTCTTT. Protein: CARTTGGGLTEAFF. The chain carries TRBV30 and TRBJ1-1; 9 bases fit TRBD1. V trimming: 8 bases; J trimming: 5 bases; junction bases outside the gene matches: 12. CDR1 and CDR2 (germline): GTSNPN, SVGIG (reference sequence). CDR3 length: 14 residues.

This clonotype was detected ten times or more. V usage is TRBV11-2 and J usage is TRBJ2-1, with D unresolved. There are 16 residues in the CDR3. V gave up 5 bases and J gave up 1 base, with 15 bases separating them. Germline CDR1 reads SGHAT; CDR2 reads FQNNGV. CDR3 nucleotide sequence: TGTGCCAGCAGCCGAAACTCGGGTGTGTCCTACAATGAGCAGTTCTTC. As protein: CASSRNSGVSYNEQFF.

This clonotype appeared many times. The gene calls are TRBV20-1 and TRBJ2-1; 11 positions match TRBD2. Germline trimming cut 2 bases from V and 5 bases from J; bases unmatched to any gene: 5. CDR3 size: 15 residues. CDR1 and CDR2 from the germline V gene are DFQATT and SNEGSKA (reference sequence). This CDR3 reads CSARPLAGADNEQFF. For the CDR3, the DNA is TGCAGTGCTAGACCACTAGCGGGAGCGGACAATGAGCAGTTCTTC.

This clonotype was seen repeatedly, ten times or more. The gene calls are TRBV12-3 or TRBV12-4 and TRBJ2-1; D might be TRBD2 (7 bases). The V gene lost 6 bases and the J gene lost 1 base, with 16 bases spanning the gap. The CDR3 has 16 residues. The CDR3 nucleotides are TGTGCCAGCAGAGAGTCAGGGGAGGGGTCCTACAATGAGCAGTTCTTC. Amino acids: CASRESGEGSYNEQFF.